This paragraph reports one TCR beta chain. The CDR3 totals 16 residues. The V and J ends lost 3 bases and 4 bases, in that order; junction bases with no gene match: 8. Germline loops: CDR1 LNHNV, CDR2 YYDKDF (reference sequence). This record belongs to a study of blood T cell repertoires in COVID-19. Study background: The samples span acute and convalescent COVID-19 from the United States, Italy and Spain. Sources were T cells, B-cell-depleted T cells, or PBMCs; the material itself was cDNA or gDNA.

Per the original data handling: Amplifying reference gene primers gave estimates of nucleated cell counts. Sequenced by immunoSEQ multiplex PCR; TCRdb stores in-frame clones only, minus some. That table is the source of V, J and clone size, and D and trimming were worked out from the DNA. The table has more than 200,000 clones, 88% seen once; the top ten hold roughly 6%. This chain uses TRBV15 with TRBJ2-7; 11 bases fit TRBD1. Sequenced sample: peripheral blood. This TCR came from a woman aged 30 to 39 with COVID-19, enrolled during active disease. The CDR3 loop reads CATSRGQGVAGYEQYF. The CDR3 DNA is TGTGCCACCAGCAGGGGACAGGGGGTGGCCGGGTACGAGCAGTACTTC.